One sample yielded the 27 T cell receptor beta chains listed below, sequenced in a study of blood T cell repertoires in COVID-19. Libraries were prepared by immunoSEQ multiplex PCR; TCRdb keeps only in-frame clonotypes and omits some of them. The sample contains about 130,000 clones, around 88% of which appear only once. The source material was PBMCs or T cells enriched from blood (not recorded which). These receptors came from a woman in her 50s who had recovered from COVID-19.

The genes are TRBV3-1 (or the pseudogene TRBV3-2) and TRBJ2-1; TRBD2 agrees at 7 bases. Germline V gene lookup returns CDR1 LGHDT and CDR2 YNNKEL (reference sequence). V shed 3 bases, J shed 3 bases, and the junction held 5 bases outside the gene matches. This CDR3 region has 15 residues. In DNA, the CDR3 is TGTGCCAGCAGCCAGACCGGGACTAACTACAATGAGCAGTTCTTC. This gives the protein CASSQTGTNYNEQFF.

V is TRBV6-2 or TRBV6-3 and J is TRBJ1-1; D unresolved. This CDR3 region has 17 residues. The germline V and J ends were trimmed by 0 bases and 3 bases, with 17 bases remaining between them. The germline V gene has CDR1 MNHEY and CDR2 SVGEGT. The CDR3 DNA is TGTGCCAGCAGTTACTCCGGTATTTATCAGGTCGACACTGAAGCTTTCTTT. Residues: CASSYSGIYQVDTEAFF.

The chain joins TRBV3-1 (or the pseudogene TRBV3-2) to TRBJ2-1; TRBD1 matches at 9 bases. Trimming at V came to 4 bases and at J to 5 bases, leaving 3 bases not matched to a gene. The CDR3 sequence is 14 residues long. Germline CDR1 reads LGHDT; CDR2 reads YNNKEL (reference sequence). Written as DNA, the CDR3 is TGTGCCAGCAGCCCCGGGACAGGGAACAATGAGCAGTTCTTC. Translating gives CASSPGTGNNEQFF.

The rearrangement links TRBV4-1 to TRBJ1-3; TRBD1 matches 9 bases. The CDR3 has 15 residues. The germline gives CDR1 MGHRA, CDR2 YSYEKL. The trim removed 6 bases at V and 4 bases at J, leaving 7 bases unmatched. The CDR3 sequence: CASRSTGTGGNTIYF. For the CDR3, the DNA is TGCGCCAGCAGAAGTACCGGGACAGGGGGAAACACCATATATTTT.

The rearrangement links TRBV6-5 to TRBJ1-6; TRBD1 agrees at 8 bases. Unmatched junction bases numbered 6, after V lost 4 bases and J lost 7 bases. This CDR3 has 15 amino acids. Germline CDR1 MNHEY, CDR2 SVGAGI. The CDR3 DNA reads TGTGCCAGCAGTTCTGGACAGGGAGGCAATTCACCCCTCCACTTT. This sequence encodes CASSSGQGGNSPLHF.

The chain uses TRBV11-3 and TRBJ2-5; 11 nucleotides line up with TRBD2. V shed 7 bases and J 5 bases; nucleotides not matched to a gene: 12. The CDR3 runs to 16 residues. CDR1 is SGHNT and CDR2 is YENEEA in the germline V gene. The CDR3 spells CASTKILAGVFETQYF. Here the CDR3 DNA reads TGTGCCAGCACCAAAATACTAGCGGGGGTGTTTGAGACCCAGTACTTC.

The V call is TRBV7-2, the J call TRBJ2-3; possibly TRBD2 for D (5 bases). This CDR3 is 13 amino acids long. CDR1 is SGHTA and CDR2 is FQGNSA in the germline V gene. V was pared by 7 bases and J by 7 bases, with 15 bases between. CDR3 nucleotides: TGTGCCAGCACCCTCCCGGAGACTAATACGCAGTATTTT. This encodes CASTLPETNTQYF.

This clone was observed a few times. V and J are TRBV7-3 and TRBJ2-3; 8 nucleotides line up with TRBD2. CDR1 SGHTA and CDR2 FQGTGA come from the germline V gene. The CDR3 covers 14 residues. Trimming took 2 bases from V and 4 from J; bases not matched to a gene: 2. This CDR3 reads CASSLGLAADTQYF. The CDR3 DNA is TGTGCCAGCAGCTTAGGACTAGCCGCAGATACGCAGTATTTT.

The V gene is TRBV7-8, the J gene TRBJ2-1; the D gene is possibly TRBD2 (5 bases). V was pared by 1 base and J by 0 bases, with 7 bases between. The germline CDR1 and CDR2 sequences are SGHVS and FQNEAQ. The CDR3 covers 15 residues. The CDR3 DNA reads TGTGCCAGCAGCTTAGAGCGGCTCTCCTACAATGAGCAGTTCTTC. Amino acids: CASSLERLSYNEQFF.

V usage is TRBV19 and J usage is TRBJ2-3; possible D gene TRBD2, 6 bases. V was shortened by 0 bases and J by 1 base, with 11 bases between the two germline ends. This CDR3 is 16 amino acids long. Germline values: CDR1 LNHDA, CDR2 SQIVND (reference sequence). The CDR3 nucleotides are TGTGCCAGTAGTATAGATGTGGGCGGGGGCACAGATACGCAGTATTTT. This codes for CASSIDVGGGTDTQYF.

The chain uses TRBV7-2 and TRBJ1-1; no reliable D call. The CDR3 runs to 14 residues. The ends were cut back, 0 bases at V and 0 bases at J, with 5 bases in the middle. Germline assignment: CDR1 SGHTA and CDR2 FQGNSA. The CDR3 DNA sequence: TGTGCCAGCAGCTTAGCTCCAGTGAACACTGAAGCTTTCTTT. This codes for CASSLAPVNTEAFF.

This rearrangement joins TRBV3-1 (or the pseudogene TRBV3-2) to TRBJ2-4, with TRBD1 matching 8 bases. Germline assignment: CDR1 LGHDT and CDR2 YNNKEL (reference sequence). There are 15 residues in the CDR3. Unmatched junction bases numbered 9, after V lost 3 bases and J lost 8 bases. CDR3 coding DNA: TGTGCCAGCAGCCAGAAGGACAGGGTAGAGGACATTCAGTACTTC. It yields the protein CASSQKDRVEDIQYF.

The CDR3 DNA reads as TGTGCCTGGAGTGACGGACTAGCGGGGGCCCCTGGGGATACGCAGTATTTT. It yields the protein CAWSDGLAGAPGDTQYF. The gene calls are TRBV30 and TRBJ2-3; 13 positions match TRBD2. V trimming: 1 base; J trimming: 6 bases; junction bases outside the gene matches: 10. Germline lookup yields CDR1 GTSNPN and CDR2 SVGIG (reference sequence). CDR3 length: 17 amino acids.

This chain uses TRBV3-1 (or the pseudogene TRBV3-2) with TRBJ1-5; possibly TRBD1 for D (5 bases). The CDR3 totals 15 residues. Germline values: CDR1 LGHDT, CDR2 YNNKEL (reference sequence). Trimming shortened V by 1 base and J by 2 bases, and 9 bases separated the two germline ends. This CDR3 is CASSQGWGGNQPQHF. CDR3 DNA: TGTGCCAGCAGCCAAGGATGGGGGGGCAATCAGCCCCAGCATTTT.

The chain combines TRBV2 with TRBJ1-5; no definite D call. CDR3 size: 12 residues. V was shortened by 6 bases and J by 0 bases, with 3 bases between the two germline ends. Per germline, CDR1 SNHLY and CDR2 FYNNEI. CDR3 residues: CASRYSNQPQHF. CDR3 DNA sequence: TGTGCCAGCAGATATAGCAATCAGCCCCAGCATTTT.

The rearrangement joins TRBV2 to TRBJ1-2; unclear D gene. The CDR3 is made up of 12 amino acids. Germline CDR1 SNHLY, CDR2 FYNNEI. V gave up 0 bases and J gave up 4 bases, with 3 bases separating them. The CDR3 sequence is CASSEASYGYTF. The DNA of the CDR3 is TGTGCCAGCAGTGAAGCCAGCTATGGCTACACCTTC.

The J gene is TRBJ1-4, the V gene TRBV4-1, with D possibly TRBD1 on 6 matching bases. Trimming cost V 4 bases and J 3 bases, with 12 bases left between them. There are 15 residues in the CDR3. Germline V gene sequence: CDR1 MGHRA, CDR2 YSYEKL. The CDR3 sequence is CASSPLQGANEKLFF. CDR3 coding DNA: TGCGCCAGCAGCCCTTTACAGGGTGCTAATGAAAAACTGTTTTTT.

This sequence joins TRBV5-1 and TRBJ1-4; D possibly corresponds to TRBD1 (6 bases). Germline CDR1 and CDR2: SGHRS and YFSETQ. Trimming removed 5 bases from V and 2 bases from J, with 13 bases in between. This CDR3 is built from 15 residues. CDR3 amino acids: CASREQGRTNEKLFF. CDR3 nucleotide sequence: TGCGCCAGCAGGGAACAGGGAAGGACTAATGAAAAACTGTTTTTT.

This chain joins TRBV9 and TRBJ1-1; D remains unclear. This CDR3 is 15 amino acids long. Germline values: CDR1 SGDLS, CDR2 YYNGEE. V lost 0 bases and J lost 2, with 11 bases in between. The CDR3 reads CASSVAQDFNTEAFF. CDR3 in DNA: TGTGCCAGCAGCGTAGCCCAGGACTTCAACACTGAAGCTTTCTTT.

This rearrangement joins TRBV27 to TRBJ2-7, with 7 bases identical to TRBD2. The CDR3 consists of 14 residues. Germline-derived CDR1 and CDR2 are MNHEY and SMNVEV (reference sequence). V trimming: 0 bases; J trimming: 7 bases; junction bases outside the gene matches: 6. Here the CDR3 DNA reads TGTGCCAGCAGTTTATCGGGACTACTTTTGGAGCAGTACTTC. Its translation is CASSLSGLLLEQYF.

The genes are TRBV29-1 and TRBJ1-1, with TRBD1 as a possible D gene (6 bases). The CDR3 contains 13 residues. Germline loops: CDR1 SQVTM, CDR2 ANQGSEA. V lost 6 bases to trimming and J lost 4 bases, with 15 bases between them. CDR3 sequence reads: CSVTTDRPTEAFF. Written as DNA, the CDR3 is TGCAGCGTGACTACGGACAGACCCACTGAAGCTTTCTTT.

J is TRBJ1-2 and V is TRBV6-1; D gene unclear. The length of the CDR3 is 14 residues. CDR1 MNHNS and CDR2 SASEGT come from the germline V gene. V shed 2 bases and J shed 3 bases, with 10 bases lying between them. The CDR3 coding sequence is TGTGCCAGCAGTGAATGGGCAGGCGACTATGGCTACACCTTC. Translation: CASSEWAGDYGYTF.

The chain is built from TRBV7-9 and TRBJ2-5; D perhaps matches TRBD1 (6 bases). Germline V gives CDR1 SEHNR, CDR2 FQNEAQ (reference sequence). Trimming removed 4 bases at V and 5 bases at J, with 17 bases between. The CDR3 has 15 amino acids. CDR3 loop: CASSSNGGSGETQYF. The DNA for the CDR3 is TGTGCCAGCAGCTCCAATGGGGGCTCAGGCGAGACCCAGTACTTC.

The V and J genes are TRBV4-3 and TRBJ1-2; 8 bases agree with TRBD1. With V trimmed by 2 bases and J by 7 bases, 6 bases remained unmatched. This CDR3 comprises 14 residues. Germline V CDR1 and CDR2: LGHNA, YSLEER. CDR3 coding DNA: TGCGCCAGCAGCCAACACAGGGGGAATGGTGGCTACACCTTC. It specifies CASSQHRGNGGYTF.

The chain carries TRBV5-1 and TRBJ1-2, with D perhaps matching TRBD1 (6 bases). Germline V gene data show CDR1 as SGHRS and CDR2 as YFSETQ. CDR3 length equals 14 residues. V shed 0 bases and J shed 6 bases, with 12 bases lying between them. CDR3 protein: CASSLGDTPHGYTF. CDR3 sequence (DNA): TGCGCCAGCAGCTTGGGGGACACACCTCATGGCTACACCTTC.

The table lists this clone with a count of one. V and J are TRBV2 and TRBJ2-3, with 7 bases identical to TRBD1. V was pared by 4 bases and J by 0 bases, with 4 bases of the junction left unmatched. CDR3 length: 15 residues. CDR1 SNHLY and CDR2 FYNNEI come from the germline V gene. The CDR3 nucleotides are TGTGCCAGCAGTGTGGACAGGTCTAGCACAGATACGCAGTATTTT. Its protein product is CASSVDRSSTDTQYF. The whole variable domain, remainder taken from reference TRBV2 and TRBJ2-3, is EPEVTQTPSHQVTQMGQEVILRCVPISNHLYFYWYRQILGQKVEFLVSFYNNEISEKSEIFDDQFSVERPDGSNFTLKIRSTKLEDSAMYFCASSVDRSSTDTQYFGPGTRLTVL.

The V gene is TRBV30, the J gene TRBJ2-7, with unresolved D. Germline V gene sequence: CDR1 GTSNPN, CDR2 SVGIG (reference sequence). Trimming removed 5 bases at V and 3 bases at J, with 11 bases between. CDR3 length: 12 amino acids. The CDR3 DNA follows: TGTGCCTGGTTGGCAGGTCGCTACGAGCAGTACTTC. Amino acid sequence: CAWLAGRYEQYF.